This T cell receptor (beta chain) came from a study of response to subunit inactivated influenza vaccine. Study results and caveats: The authors proposed limited new T cell recruitment per seasonal influenza vaccination.

MiXCR, run by TCRdb on the RT-PCR reads, gives a single entry per CDR3 protein. The data contain 500,000 to 600,000 distinct CDR3 sequences, about 12% of them singletons. There are a few counts of this clonotype. Its specificity is unknown. This CDR3 contains 13 residues. V lost 4 bases, J lost 4 bases, and 10 bases lay in between. The germline gives CDR1 MDHEN, CDR2 SYDVKM. This specimen consisted of PBMCs from blood, obtained on the day of vaccination. The chain carries TRBV28 and TRBJ2-5, with D hard to call. The receptor comes from a man aged 45-60 years who received an inactivated influenza vaccine. The CDR3 reads CASSSISRETQYF. CDR3 nucleotides: TGTGCCAGCAGTTCTATCAGTCGAGAGACCCAGTACTTC.